This T cell receptor beta chain was obtained from a study of Graves' ophthalmopathy and Graves' hyperthyroidism. V was clipped by 8 bases and J by 0 bases, with 11 bases between them. The CDR3 contains 14 residues. Germline-derived CDR1 and CDR2 are SQVTM and ANQGSEA. RNA served as the template for amplifying TCR beta CDR3 regions. The first-round RT-PCR employed HTBI primers together with the Qiagen OneStep RT-PCR kit. A multiplex PCR was then performed as the second round. TCRdb recomputed calls from the multiplex PCR reads with MiXCR, one row per CDR3 protein. The sample gives over a million distinct CDR3 sequences, about two fifths of which show up once; approximately 12% is in the top ten. This clonotype was observed once.

The chain combines TRBV29-1 with TRBJ2-6, with D perhaps matching TRBD1 (6 bases). Sequencing input: peripheral blood or thyroid tissue (not recorded which). The clonotype originates from an adult man with Graves' hyperthyroidism. CDR3 DNA sequence: TGCAGCCACGACAGGAGCTCTGGGGCCAACGTCCTGACTTTC. Encoded protein: CSHDRSSGANVLTF.